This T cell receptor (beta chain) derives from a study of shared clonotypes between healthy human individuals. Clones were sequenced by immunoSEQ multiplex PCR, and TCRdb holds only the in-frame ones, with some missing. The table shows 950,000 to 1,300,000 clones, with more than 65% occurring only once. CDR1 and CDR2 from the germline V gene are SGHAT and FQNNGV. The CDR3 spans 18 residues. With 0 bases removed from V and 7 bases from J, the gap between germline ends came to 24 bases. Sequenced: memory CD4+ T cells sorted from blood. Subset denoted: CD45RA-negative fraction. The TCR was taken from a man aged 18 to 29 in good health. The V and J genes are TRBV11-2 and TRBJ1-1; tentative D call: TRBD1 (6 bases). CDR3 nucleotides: TGTGCCAGCAGCTTAGATTGGGGGGCGGGAGTGAGACAGTATGAAGCTTTCTTT. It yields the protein CASSLDWGAGVRQYEAFF.